The sample holds one count of the clone carrying this T cell receptor (beta chain). What it binds is not known. This sample is drawn from a study of T cells in Graves' hyperthyroidism and ophthalmopathy. Findings of the study overall: Ophthalmopathy was distinguished from stable hyperthyroidism by 13 V-J signatures.

V was pared by 7 bases and J by 5 bases, with 9 bases of the junction left unmatched. Germline CDR1 MNHEY, CDR2 SMNVEV (reference sequence). The CDR3 spans 14 residues. Using RNA transcripts as the source, TCR beta CDR3 regions were amplified. First-round RT-PCR with HTBI primers amplified the TCR CDR3 region. TCRdb recomputed calls from the multiplex PCR reads with MiXCR, one row per CDR3 protein. The repertoire consists of over 400,000 distinct CDR3 sequences, with roughly 14% occurring once and the leading ten covering around 13%. The sequencing sample was made of blood. The sequence was obtained from a man younger than 35 with Graves' ophthalmopathy. This rearrangement joins TRBV27 to TRBJ2-3; TRBD1 agrees at 7 bases. The CDR3 loop is CASTSTGSGDTQYF. The CDR3, as DNA: TGTGCCAGCACCTCGACAGGGTCAGGAGATACGCAGTATTTT.